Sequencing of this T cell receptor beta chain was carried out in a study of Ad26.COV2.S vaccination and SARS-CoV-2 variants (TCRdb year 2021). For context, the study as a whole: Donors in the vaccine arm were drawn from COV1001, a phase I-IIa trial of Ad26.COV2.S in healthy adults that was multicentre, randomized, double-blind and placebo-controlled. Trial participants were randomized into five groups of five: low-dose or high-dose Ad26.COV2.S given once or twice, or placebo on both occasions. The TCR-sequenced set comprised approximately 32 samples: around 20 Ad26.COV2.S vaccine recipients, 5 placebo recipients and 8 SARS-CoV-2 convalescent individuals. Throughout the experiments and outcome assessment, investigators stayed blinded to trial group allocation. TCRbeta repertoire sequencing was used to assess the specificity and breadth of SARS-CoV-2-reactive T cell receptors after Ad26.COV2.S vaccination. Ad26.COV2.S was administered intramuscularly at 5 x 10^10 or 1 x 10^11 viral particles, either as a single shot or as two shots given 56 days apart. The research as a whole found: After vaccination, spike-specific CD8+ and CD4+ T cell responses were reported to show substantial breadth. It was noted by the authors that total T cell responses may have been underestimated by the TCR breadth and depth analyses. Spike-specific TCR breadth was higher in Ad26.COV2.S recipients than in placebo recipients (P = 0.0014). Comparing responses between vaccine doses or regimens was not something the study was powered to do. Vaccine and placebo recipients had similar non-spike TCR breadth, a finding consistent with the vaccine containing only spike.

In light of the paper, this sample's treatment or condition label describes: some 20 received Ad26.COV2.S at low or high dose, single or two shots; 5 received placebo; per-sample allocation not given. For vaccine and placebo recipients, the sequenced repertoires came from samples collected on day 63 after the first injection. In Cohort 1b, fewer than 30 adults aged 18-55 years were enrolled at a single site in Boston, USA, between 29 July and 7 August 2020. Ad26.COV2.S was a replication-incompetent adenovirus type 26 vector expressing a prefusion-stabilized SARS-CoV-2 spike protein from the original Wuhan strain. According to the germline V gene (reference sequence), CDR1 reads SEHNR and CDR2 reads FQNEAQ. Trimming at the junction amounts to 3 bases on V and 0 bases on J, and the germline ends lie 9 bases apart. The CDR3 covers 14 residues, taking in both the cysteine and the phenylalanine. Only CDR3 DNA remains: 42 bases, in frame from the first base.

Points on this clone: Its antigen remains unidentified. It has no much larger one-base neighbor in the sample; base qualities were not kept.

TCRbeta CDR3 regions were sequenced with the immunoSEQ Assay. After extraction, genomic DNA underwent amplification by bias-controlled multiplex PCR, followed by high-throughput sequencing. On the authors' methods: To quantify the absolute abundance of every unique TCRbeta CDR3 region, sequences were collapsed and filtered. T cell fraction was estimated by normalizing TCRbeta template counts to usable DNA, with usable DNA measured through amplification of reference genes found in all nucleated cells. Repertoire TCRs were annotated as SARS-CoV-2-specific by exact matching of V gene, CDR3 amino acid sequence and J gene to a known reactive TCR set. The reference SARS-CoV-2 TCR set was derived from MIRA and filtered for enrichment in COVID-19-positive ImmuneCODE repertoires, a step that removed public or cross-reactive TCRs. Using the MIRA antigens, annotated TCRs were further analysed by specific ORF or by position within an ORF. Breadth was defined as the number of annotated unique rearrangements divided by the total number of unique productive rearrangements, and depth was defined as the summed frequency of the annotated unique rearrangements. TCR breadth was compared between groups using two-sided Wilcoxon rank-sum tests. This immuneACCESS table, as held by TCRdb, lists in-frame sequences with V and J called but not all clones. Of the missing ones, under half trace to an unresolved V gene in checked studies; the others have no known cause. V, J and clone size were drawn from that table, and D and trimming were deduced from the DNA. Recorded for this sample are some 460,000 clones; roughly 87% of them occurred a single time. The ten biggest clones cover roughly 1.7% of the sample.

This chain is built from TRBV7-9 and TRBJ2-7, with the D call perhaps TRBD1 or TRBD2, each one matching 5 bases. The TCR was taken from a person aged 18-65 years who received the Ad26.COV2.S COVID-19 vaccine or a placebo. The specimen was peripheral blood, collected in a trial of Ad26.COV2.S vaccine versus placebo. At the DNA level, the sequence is TGTGCCAGCAGCTTTATGGGGGTCTCCTACGAGCAGTACTTC. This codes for CASSFMGVSYEQYF.